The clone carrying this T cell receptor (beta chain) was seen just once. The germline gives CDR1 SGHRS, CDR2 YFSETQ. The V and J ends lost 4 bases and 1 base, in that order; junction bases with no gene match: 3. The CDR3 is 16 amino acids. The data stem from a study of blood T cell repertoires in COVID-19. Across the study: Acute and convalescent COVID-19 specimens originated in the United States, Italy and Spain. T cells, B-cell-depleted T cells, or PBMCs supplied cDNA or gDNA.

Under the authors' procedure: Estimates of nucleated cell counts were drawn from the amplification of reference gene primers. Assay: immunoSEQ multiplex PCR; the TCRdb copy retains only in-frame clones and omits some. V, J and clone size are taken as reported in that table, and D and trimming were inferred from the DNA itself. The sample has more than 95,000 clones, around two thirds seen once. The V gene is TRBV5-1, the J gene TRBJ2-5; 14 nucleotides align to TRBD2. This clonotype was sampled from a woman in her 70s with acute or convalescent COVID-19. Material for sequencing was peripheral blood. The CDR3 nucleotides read TGCGCCAGCAGCAACGGACTAGCGGGGGGCCAAGAGACCCAGTACTTC. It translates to CASSNGLAGGQETQYF.